The sample holds many counts of the clone carrying this T cell receptor beta chain. The data are from a study of T-cell reconstitution after alpha-beta-depleted transplantation in children. It was with unique molecular identifiers that the TCRbeta library was prepared. TCRdb fed the PCR reads into MiXCR, producing one record per CDR3 protein. This sample has 330,000 or so distinct CDR3 sequences, with 10% found just once. This CDR3 has 15 residues. After removal of 8 bases from V and 3 bases from J, the junction contained 13 bases not matched to a gene. Germline V gene data show CDR1 as MDHEN and CDR2 as SYDVKM.

Sequencing was performed on PBMCs, taken before TCRalphabeta/CD19-depleted stem cell transplant. The receptor's source is a boy in the first two years of life with acute myeloid leukemia, due to receive a stem cell transplant. The gene calls are TRBV28 and TRBJ2-7, with TRBD1 identical over 7 bases. The CDR3 DNA follows: TGTGCCAGCGAAGTAGGCGACAGGGTCGGCTACGAGCAGTACTTC. Amino acid sequence: CASEVGDRVGYEQYF.